Sequencing of this TCR beta chain was carried out in a study of cytomegalovirus exposure and HLA in healthy donors. There are 17 residues in the CDR3. V lost 6 bases, J lost 4 bases, and 22 bases lay in between. Germline CDR1 reads SGDLS; CDR2 reads YYNGEE. Study-level points and caveats: Earlier analysis looked at TCR beta V segments, and most were productive about 87% or about 30% of the time. Accurate predictions that matched the HLA-A and HLA-B alleles of most subjects were reportedly made from TCR beta sequences. Many donors carried some public TCRs, although rarity characterized most TCR sequences. The majority of CMV-associated TCR beta chains were reported as apparently HLA-restricted in a later analysis.

For this clone: The antigen is unknown.

PCR involved 60 Vbeta and 13 Jbeta primers. Measured with immunoSEQ multiplex PCR; TCRdb has only the in-frame clones, and not every one. Altogether 150,000 to 200,000 clones are present, 75% to 80% being singletons, with the ten largest covering approximately 3.1%. The sequencing sample was made of PBMCs. The rearrangement links TRBV9 to TRBJ2-2; TRBD2 might be the D (7 bases). The receptor's source is a woman aged 35 to 49 in good health and CMV-seronegative. CDR3 amino acids: CASTSGDTPRVTGELFF. Written as DNA, the CDR3 is TGTGCCAGCACCAGCGGGGACACCCCCCGGGTCACCGGGGAGCTGTTTTTT.